This T cell receptor (beta chain) appears in the sequencing data of a study of T cell changes during pregnancy in multiple sclerosis. Here immunoSEQ multiplex PCR was the method, and the copy in TCRdb shows in-frame clones only, minus some. The repertoire includes around 70,000 clones, roughly 92% of them detected once, and roughly 2% sits in the top ten. This TCR came from a female donor with multiple sclerosis, enrolled in a pregnancy study. The sample in question was peripheral blood, obtained in the second trimester of pregnancy.

This CDR3 is CASSSPSAGSSYNEQFF. The DNA of the CDR3 is TGTGCCAGCAGCTCCCCTAGCGCCGGGTCGTCCTACAATGAGCAGTTCTTC. The chain is built from TRBV7-9 and TRBJ2-1; possibly TRBD2 for D (6 bases). Germline-derived CDR1 and CDR2 are SEHNR and FQNEAQ (reference sequence). V lost 4 bases and J lost 1, with 17 bases in between. This CDR3 comprises 17 residues. Filled out from reference TRBV7-9 and TRBJ2-1, the complete variable domain reads DTGVSQNPRHKITKRGQNVTFRCDPISEHNRLYWYRQTLGQGPEFLTYFQNEAQLEKSRLLSDRFSAERPKGSFSTLEIQRTEQGDSAMYLCASSSPSAGSSYNEQFFGPGTRLTVL.